One and the same sample provided the 12 T cell receptor beta chains below, sequenced in a study of T cell responses to AZD1222 COVID-19 vaccine. The method was immunoSEQ multiplex PCR; TCRdb's version includes in-frame clones alone and lacks a portion of them. The sample carries about 80,000 clones, 70% to 90% recorded once. Sequenced material: peripheral blood, taken 28 days after the second AZD1222 dose. All receptors derive from an adult who received the AZD1222 COVID-19 vaccine.

This chain links TRBV4-3 with TRBJ2-5, with 9 bases that match TRBD2. Germline V lookup: CDR1 LGHNA, CDR2 YSLEER. The CDR3 has 17 residues. With 4 bases clipped from V and 5 bases from J, the junction kept 14 bases outside the gene matches. CDR3 protein: CASSRELAGEAWETQYF. Written as DNA, the CDR3 is TGCGCCAGCAGCCGAGAACTAGCGGGCGAGGCCTGGGAGACCCAGTACTTC.

The V gene is TRBV30, the J gene TRBJ1-4; the D gene is possibly TRBD1 (5 bases). V was pared by 2 bases and J by 5 bases, with 15 bases between. The CDR3 extends over 15 amino acids. Germline loops: CDR1 GTSNPN, CDR2 SVGIG (reference sequence). In nucleotides, the CDR3 is TGTGCCTGGAGTTCCTACAGGACGCAAAATGAAAAACTGTTTTTT. Protein product: CAWSSYRTQNEKLFF.

This chain links TRBV27 with TRBJ1-1; unclear D gene. Germline V gives CDR1 MNHEY, CDR2 SMNVEV (reference sequence). This CDR3 has 15 residues. V shed 2 bases and J shed 4 bases, with 14 bases lying between them. CDR3 coding DNA: TGTGCCAGCAGTTTAAATCCAACCTGGGGCACTGAAGCTTTCTTT. Protein product: CASSLNPTWGTEAFF.

The chain carries TRBV4-3 and TRBJ2-7; D possibly corresponds to TRBD2 (6 bases). Per germline, CDR1 LGHNA and CDR2 YSLEER. The V and J ends lost 3 bases and 2 bases respectively, with 11 bases between them. This CDR3 spans 14 amino acids. The CDR3 bases are TGCGCCAGCAGCCAGTTCGGCGGGACCTACGAGCAGTACTTC. Protein: CASSQFGGTYEQYF.

This clone was seen only a few times. This CDR3 reads CASSEQGPQHF. The CDR3 bases are TGTGCCAGCAGTGAACAGGGGCCCCAGCATTTT. The chain recombines TRBV2 with TRBJ1-5, with a tentative D call TRBD1 (5 bases). Trimming stripped 2 bases from V and 9 bases from J, with 5 bases between. Germline lookup yields CDR1 SNHLY and CDR2 FYNNEI. The CDR3 loop spans 11 amino acids. The entire variable domain, with the rest obtained from reference TRBV2 and TRBJ1-5, is as follows: EPEVTQTPSHQVTQMGQEVILRCVPISNHLYFYWYRQILGQKVEFLVSFYNNEISEKSEIFDDQFSVERPDGSNFTLKIRSTKLEDSAMYFCASSEQGPQHFGDGTRLSIL.

This clone was found once. The chain couples TRBV5-1 to TRBJ2-7; 9 bases map to TRBD2. The junction had 18 bases not matched to a gene; V was cut back by 1 base and J by 7 bases. Germline values: CDR1 SGHRS, CDR2 YFSETQ. The CDR3 has 18 residues. The CDR3 region is CASSLTGILAGPTGEQYF. Here the CDR3 DNA reads TGCGCCAGCAGCTTGACAGGGATCCTAGCGGGACCCACGGGGGAGCAGTACTTC.

The chain has TRBV3-1 (or the pseudogene TRBV3-2) and TRBJ1-3; D gene unclear. This CDR3 comprises 18 residues. V dropped 0 bases and J dropped 0 bases, with 15 bases sitting between them. Germline loops: CDR1 LGHDT, CDR2 YNNKEL (reference sequence). The CDR3 nucleotides read TGTGCCAGCAGCCAAGATCTGAGGGCCCCCTACTCTGGAAACACCATATATTTT. Amino acid sequence: CASSQDLRAPYSGNTIYF.

The count of this clone is one. J is TRBJ1-1 and V is TRBV5-1, with D possibly being TRBD1 (6 bases). Germline V gene data show CDR1 as SGHRS and CDR2 as YFSETQ. The CDR3 contains 15 residues. V was clipped by 4 bases and J by 3 bases, with 16 bases between them. The CDR3 DNA reads as TGCGCCAGCAGCCAAAGGACAGAAACCTACACTGAAGCTTTCTTT. Its protein is CASSQRTETYTEAFF.

V is TRBV2 and J is TRBJ1-1; a weak D match, TRBD1 (5 bases). CDR1 and CDR2 (germline): SNHLY, FYNNEI. Trimming removed 6 bases from V and 4 bases from J, with 9 bases in between. CDR3 length: 12 amino acids. CDR3 nucleotide sequence: TGTGCCAGCAGAGTGGGGGGCACTGAAGCTTTCTTT. Translating it yields CASRVGGTEAFF.

The sample holds a few counts of this clone. The V gene is TRBV15, the J gene TRBJ1-2; no clear D. The CDR3 spans 13 residues. Germline CDR1 reads LNHNV; CDR2 reads YYDKDF (reference sequence). Trimming took 2 bases from V and 6 from J, leaving 10 bases between them. DNA of the CDR3: TGTGCCACCAGCAGAACAGACGATGATGGCTACACCTTC. Translating it yields CATSRTDDDGYTF.

This clone has a single count. CDR3 protein: CASSASGNNGELFF. The CDR3 coding sequence is TGTGCCAGCAGTGCCTCAGGGAATAACGGGGAGCTGTTTTTT. The rearrangement uses TRBV6-4 and TRBJ2-2; D is perhaps TRBD1 (5 bases). Trimming pared 4 bases from V and 7 bases from J, leaving 13 bases between. CDR1 MRHNA and CDR2 SNTAGT come from the germline V gene. The CDR3 covers 14 residues.

The chain has TRBV18 and TRBJ1-1; 8 bases align to TRBD1. With V trimmed by 4 bases and J by 2 bases, 6 bases remained unmatched. CDR3 size: 15 residues. In germline, CDR1 is KGHSH, CDR2 LQKENI. The CDR3 DNA sequence: TGTGCCAGCTCACGGTCGGACAGGGCCAACACTGAAGCTTTCTTT. Translating gives CASSRSDRANTEAFF.